A selection of T cell receptor beta chains follows, all from one sample in a study of T-cell memory formation after mild COVID-19. TCRdb re-called the 5' RACE reads through MiXCR, storing one row per CDR3 protein. This sample has some 190,000 distinct CDR3 sequences; 16% occur once, and the top ten carry just over 2%. Sequenced: PBMCs or a T cell subset sorted from them (not recorded which). Receptors originate from an adult woman who had mild COVID-19 (a few samples of this study predate the infection). Cell type and time point are not known. The CDR3 runs from the conserved cysteine through the conserved F or W. A D gene is named only where the DNA matches it firmly. Clone size is shown for a subset of rows, as once, few, many or a class of expanded clone.

>few|TRBV24-1|TRBJ2-7|TRBD1
CATSGATGGQVEQYF
TGTGCCACCAGTGGGGCGACAGGGGGGCAGGTCGAGCAGTACTTC
>few|TRBV12-3/TRBV12-4|TRBJ2-7|TRBD2
CASSSSGGSSYEQYF
TGTGCCAGCAGTTCTAGCGGGGGAAGCTCCTACGAGCAGTACTTC
>few|TRBV7-3|TRBJ2-1|-
CASSLIRGAINEQFF
TGTGCCAGCAGCTTAATTCGGGGGGCAATCAATGAGCAGTTCTTC
>-|TRBV11-2|TRBJ1-2|TRBD1
CASSLEAGGYGYTF
TGTGCCAGCAGCTTAGAGGCAGGGGGCTATGGCTACACCTTC
>few|TRBV5-4|TRBJ1-2|-
CASSSPGRANYGYTF
TGTGCCAGCAGCTCACCCGGGAGGGCTAACTATGGCTACACCTTC
>-|TRBV20-1|TRBJ2-3|TRBD2
CSASGRAAGTDTQYF
TGCAGTGCTAGCGGGAGGGCCGCGGGCACAGATACGCAGTATTTT
>-|TRBV24-1|TRBJ1-2|TRBD1
CATSDLGQGQDGYTF
TGTGCCACCAGTGATTTGGGACAGGGACAGGACGGCTACACCTTC
>-|TRBV7-2|TRBJ2-7|-
CASSLGPLGEQYF
TGTGCCAGCAGCTTAGGACCGTTGGGGGAGCAGTACTTC
>many|TRBV11-1|TRBJ2-7|-
CASSLGTYEQYF
TGTGCCAGCAGCCTCGGGACCTACGAGCAGTACTTC
>few|TRBV3-1|TRBJ2-1|TRBD1
CASSLRQGAYNEQFF
TGTGCCAGCAGCCTAAGACAGGGGGCCTACAATGAGCAGTTCTTC
>few|TRBV7-2|TRBJ1-4|TRBD1
CASSLTGVGATNEKLFF
TGTGCCAGCAGCTTGACAGGGGTCGGGGCAACTAATGAAAAACTGTTTTTT
>few|TRBV18|TRBJ1-4|-
CASSPSAAKEKLFF
TGTGCCAGCTCACCATCCGCCGCCAAAGAAAAACTGTTTTTT
>-|TRBV15|TRBJ2-4|TRBD2
CATSRVTSGNSAPAKNIQYF
TGTGCCACCAGCAGAGTGACTAGCGGGAACTCAGCCCCGGCCAAAAACATTCAGTACTTC
>few|TRBV5-1|TRBJ1-1|-
CASSPIAGGTEAFF
TGCGCCAGCAGCCCAATAGCGGGGGGCACTGAAGCTTTCTTT
>-|TRBV3-1|TRBJ1-2|-
CASSDNRVDGYTF
TGTGCCAGCAGCGATAACAGGGTTGATGGCTACACCTTC
>few|TRBV6-2/TRBV6-3|TRBJ2-2|-
CASSYSASRLTGELFF
TGTGCCAGCAGTTACTCGGCTAGCAGATTAACCGGGGAGCTGTTTTTT
>-|TRBV7-2|TRBJ2-2|TRBD2
CASGPGLANTGELFF
TGTGCCAGCGGGCCGGGACTAGCGAACACCGGGGAGCTGTTTTTT
>few|TRBV15|TRBJ2-4|TRBD1
CATSRVLGTGENIQYF
TGTGCCACCAGCAGAGTCCTAGGGACAGGGGAGAACATTCAGTACTTC
>few|TRBV12-3/TRBV12-4|TRBJ2-2|-
CASSSGTENTGELFF
TGTGCCAGCAGTTCCGGGACGGAGAACACCGGGGAGCTGTTTTTT
>few|TRBV12-3/TRBV12-4|TRBJ2-7|-
CASSLNGFYEQYF
TGTGCCAGCAGTTTAAACGGATTCTACGAGCAGTACTTC
>-|TRBV7-9|TRBJ2-3|-
CASSLVRETDTQYF
TGTGCCAGCAGCTTAGTACGGGAGACAGATACGCAGTATTTT
>-|TRBV20-1|TRBJ1-1|-
CSASPGVTPEAFF
TGCAGTGCTAGCCCAGGAGTGACCCCTGAAGCTTTCTTT
>-|TRBV7-9|TRBJ2-1|-
CASSLRVLSGGSSYNEQFF
TGTGCCAGCAGCCTCCGCGTCCTATCAGGAGGGAGCTCCTACAATGAGCAGTTCTTC
>many|TRBV7-2|TRBJ2-4|-
CASSIRQTLAKNIQYF
TGTGCCAGCAGCATCCGACAGACCCTAGCCAAAAACATTCAGTACTTC
>-|TRBV3-1|TRBJ1-1|-
CASSSRALGEAEAFF
TGTGCCAGCAGCTCCCGGGCCCTTGGTGAGGCTGAAGCTTTCTTT
>-|TRBV11-3|TRBJ2-2|-
CASSLGPSVNTGELFF
TGTGCCAGCAGCTTAGGCCCTTCAGTCAACACCGGGGAGCTGTTTTTT
>few|TRBV4-2|TRBJ2-1|TRBD2
CASSTGSSGVREQFF
TGTGCCAGCAGTACAGGGTCTAGCGGGGTTCGAGAGCAGTTCTTC
>-|TRBV7-2|TRBJ2-1|-
CASSLAPPNEQFF
TGTGCCAGCAGCTTAGCCCCGCCGAATGAGCAGTTCTTC
>-|TRBV5-4|TRBJ2-1|TRBD2
CASRDPLAGGSDEQFF
TGTGCCAGCAGGGACCCTCTAGCGGGGGGGTCCGATGAGCAGTTCTTC
>few|TRBV5-1|TRBJ2-3|TRBD1
CASSPDRDTDTQYF
TGCGCCAGCAGCCCGGACAGGGACACAGATACGCAGTATTTT